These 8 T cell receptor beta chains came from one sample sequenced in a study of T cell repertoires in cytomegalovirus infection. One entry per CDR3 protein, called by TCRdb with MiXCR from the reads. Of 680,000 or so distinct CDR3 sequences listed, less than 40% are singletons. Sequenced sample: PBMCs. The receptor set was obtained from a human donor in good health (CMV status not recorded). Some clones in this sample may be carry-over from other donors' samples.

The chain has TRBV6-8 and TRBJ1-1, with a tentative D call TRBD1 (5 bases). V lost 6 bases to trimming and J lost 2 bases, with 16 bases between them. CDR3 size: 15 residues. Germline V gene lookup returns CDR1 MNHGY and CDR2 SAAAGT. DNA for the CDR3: TGTGCCAGCAGCCGGAGGGACGTTCAAAACACTGAAGCTTTCTTT. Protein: CASSRRDVQNTEAFF.

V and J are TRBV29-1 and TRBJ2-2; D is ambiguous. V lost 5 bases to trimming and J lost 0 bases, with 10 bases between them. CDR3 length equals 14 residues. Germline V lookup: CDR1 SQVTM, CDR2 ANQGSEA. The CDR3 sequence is CSVRQVANTGELFF. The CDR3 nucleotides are TGCAGCGTTCGCCAGGTTGCGAACACCGGGGAGCTGTTTTTT.

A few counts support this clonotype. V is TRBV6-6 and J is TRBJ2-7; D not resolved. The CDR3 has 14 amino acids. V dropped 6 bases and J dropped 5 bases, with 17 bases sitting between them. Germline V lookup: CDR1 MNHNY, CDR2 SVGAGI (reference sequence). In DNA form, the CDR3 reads TGTGCCAGCAGCCCCATTTCGGATTCCGACGAGCAGTACTTC. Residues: CASSPISDSDEQYF.

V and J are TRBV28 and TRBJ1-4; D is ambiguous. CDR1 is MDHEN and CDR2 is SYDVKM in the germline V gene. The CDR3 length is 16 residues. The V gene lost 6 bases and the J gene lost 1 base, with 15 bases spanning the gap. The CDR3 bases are TGTGCCAGCAGCCTTCCCCGGCGGGGAACTAATGAAAAACTGTTTTTT. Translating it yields CASSLPRRGTNEKLFF.

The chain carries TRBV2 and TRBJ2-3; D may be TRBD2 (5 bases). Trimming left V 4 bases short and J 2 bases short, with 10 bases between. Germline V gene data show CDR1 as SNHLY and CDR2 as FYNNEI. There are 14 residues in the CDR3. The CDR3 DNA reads TGTGCCAGCAGTGTTCAGCGGAACACAGATACGCAGTATTTT. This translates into CASSVQRNTDTQYF.

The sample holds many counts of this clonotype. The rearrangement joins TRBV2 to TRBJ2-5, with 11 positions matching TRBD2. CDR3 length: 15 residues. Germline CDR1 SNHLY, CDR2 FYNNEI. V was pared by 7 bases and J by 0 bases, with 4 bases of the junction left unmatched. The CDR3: CASNRLAGNQETQYF. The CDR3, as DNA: TGTGCCAGCAACAGACTAGCGGGGAACCAAGAGACCCAGTACTTC.

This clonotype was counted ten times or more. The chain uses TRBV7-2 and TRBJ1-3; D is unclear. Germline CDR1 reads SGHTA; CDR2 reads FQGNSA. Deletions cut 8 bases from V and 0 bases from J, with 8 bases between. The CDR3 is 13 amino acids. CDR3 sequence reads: CASSTVSGNTIYF. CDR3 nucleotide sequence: TGTGCCAGCTCAACTGTCTCTGGAAACACCATATATTTT.

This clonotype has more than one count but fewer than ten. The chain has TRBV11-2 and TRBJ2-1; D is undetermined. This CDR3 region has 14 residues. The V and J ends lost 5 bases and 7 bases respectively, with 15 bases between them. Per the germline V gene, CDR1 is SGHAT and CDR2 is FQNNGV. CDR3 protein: CASSPPRISNEQFF. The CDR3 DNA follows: TGTGCCAGCAGCCCCCCTCGGATTTCGAATGAGCAGTTCTTC.